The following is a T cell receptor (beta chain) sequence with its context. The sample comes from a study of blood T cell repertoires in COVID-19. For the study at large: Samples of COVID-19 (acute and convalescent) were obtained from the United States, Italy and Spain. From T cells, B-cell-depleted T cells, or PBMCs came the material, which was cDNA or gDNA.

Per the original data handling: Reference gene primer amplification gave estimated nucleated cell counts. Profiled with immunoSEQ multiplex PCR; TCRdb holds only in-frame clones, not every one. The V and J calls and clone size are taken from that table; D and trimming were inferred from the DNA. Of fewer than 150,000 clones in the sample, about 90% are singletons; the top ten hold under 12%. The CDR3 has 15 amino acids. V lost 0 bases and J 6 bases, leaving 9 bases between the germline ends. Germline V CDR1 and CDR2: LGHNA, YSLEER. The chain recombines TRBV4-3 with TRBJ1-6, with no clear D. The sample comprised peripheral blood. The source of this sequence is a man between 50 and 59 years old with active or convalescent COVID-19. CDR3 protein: CASSQDGGRNSPLHF. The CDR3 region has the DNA TGCGCCAGCAGCCAAGATGGAGGGCGTAATTCACCCCTCCACTTT.